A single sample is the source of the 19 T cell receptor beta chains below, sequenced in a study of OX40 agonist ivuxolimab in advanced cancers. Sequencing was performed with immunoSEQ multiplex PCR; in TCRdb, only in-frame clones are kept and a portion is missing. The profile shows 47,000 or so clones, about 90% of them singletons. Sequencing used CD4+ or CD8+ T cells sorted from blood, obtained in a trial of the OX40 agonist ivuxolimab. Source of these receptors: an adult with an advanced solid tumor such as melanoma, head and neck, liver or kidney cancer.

CDR3 DNA sequence: TGTGCCAGCAGTGAAAGTGGTAGTTGGGCACAAGAGACCCAGTACTTC. Translated: CASSESGSWAQETQYF. This chain joins TRBV6-1 and TRBJ2-5; D uncertain. V was trimmed by 2 bases and J by 2 bases, leaving 15 bases between them. This CDR3 comprises 16 residues. Germline CDR1 is MNHNS and CDR2 is SASEGT.

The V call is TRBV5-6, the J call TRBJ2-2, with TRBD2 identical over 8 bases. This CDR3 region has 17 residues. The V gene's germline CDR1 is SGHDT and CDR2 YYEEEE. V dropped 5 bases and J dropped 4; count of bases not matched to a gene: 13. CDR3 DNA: TGTGCCAGCAGAAATACTACGGGCGGGGGGCCCACCGGGGAGCTGTTTTTT. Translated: CASRNTTGGGPTGELFF.

CDR3 protein: CASSFFPSLSYEQYF. The CDR3 bases are TGTGCCAGCAGTTTCTTCCCGAGCCTGTCCTACGAGCAGTACTTC. This rearrangement joins TRBV28 to TRBJ2-7, with D unclear. The CDR3 has 15 residues. The germline V and J ends were trimmed by 3 bases and 1 base, with 13 bases remaining between them. Germline loops: CDR1 MDHEN, CDR2 SYDVKM.

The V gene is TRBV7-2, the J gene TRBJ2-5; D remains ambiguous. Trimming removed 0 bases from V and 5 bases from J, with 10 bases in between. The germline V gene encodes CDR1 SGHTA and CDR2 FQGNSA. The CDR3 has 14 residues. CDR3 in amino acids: CASSLAWGGETQYF. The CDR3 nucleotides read TGTGCCAGCAGCTTAGCGTGGGGTGGGGAGACCCAGTACTTC.

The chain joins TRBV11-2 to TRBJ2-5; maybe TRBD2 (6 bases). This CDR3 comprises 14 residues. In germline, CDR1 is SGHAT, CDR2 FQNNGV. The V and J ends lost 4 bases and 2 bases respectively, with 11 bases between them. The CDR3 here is CASSSWAGQETQYF. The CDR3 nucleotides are TGTGCCAGCAGCTCCTGGGCGGGGCAAGAGACCCAGTACTTC.

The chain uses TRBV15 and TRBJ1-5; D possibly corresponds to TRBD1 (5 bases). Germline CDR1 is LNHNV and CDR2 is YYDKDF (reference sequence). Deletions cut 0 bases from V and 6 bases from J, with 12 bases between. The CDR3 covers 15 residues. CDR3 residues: CATSRDLGGFQPQHF. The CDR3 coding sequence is TGTGCCACCAGCAGAGATTTGGGGGGGTTTCAGCCCCAGCATTTT.

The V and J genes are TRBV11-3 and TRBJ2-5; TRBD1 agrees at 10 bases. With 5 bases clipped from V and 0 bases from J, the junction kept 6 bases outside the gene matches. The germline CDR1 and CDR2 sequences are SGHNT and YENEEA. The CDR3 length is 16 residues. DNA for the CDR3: TGTGCCAGCAGCGAAAGGGACAGGGGTGACCAAGAGACCCAGTACTTC. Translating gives CASSERDRGDQETQYF.

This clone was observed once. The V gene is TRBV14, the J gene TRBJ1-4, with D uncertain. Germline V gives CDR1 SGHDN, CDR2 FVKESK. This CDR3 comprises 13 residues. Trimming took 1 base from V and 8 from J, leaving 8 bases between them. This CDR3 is CASSQGTYEKLFF. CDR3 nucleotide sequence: TGTGCCAGCAGCCAAGGAACGTACGAAAAACTGTTTTTT.

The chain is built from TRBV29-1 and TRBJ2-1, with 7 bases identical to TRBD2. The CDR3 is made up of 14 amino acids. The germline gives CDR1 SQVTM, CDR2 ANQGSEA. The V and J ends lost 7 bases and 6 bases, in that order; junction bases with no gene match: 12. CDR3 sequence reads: CSGGGGLGPNEQFF. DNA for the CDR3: TGCAGCGGGGGCGGGGGACTGGGTCCCAATGAGCAGTTCTTC.

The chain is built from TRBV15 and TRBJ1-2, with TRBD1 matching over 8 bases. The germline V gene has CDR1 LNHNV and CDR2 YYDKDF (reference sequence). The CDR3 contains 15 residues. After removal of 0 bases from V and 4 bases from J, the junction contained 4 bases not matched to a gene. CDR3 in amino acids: CATSRDWTGPYGYTF. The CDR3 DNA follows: TGTGCCACCAGCAGAGATTGGACAGGGCCCTATGGCTACACCTTC.

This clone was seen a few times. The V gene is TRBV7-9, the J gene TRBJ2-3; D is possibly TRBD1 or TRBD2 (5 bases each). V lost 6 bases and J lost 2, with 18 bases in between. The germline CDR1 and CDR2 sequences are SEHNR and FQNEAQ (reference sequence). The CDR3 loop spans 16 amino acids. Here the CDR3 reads CASSRLAPDNTDTQYF. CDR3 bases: TGTGCCAGCAGTCGGCTAGCCCCGGACAACACAGATACGCAGTATTTT.

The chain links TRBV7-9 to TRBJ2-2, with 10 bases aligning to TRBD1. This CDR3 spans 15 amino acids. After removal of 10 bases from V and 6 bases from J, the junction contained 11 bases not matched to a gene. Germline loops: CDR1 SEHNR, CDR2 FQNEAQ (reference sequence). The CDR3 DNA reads TGTGCCACACCCCCCGGGACAGGGGAGCCCGGGGAGCTGTTTTTT. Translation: CATPPGTGEPGELFF.

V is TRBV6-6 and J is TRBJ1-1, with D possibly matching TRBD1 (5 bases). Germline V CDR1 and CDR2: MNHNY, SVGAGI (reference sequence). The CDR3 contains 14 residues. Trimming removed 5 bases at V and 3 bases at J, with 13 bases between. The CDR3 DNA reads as TGTGCCAGCAGTCCGCCGGGGCCAGACACTGAAGCTTTCTTT. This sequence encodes CASSPPGPDTEAFF.

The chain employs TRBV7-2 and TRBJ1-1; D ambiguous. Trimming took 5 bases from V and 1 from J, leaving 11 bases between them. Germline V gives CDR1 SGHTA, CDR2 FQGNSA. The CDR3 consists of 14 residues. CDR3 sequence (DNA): TGTGCCAGCAGCCGAGAGATGGGGAACACTGAAGCTTTCTTT. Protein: CASSREMGNTEAFF.

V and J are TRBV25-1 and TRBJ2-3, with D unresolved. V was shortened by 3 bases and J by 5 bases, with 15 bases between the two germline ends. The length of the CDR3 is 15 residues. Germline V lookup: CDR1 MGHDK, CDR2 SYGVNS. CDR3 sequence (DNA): TGTGCCAGCAGTGAGGCGACCCCGTTCAGAGATACGCAGTATTTT. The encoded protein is CASSEATPFRDTQYF.

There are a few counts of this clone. CDR3 amino acids: CASSQERGRYSPLHF. The CDR3 nucleotides are TGCGCCAGCAGCCAAGAAAGGGGGAGGTATTCACCCCTCCACTTT. The rearrangement joins TRBV4-1 to TRBJ1-6; a weak D match, TRBD1 (6 bases). Germline-derived CDR1 and CDR2 are MGHRA and YSYEKL. The V end was cut by 0 bases, the J end by 8 bases, with 11 bases between. The CDR3 has 15 residues.

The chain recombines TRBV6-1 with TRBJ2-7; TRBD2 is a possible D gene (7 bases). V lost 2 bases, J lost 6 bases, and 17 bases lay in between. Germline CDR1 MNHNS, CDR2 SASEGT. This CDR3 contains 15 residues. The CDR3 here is CASSELGGGQSEQYF. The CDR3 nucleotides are TGTGCCAGCAGTGAACTTGGGGGGGGGCAGAGCGAGCAGTACTTC.

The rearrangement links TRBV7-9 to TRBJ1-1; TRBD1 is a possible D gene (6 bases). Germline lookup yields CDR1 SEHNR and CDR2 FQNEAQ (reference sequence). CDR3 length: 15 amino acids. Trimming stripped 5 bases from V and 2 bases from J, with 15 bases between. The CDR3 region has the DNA TGTGCCAGCAGCCCTCAACAGGGCCCTAACACTGAAGCTTTCTTT. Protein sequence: CASSPQQGPNTEAFF.

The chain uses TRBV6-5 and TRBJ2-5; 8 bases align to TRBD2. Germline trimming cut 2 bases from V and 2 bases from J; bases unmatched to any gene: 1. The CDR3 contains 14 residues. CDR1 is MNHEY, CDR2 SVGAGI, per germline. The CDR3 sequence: CASSYRGGQETQYF. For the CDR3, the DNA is TGTGCCAGCAGTTACCGCGGGGGGCAAGAGACCCAGTACTTC.